This TCR beta chain was identified during a study of OX40 agonist ivuxolimab in advanced cancers. Across the study: Patients received ivuxolimab, an intravenous treatment, every 2 weeks at 0.01 to 10 mg/kg. A male proportion of 70% to 90% was recorded, with mean age approximately 57 years and range about 23 to 90. Anti-PD-1, anti-PD-L1 or anti-CTLA-4 therapy given earlier was allowed, and approximately 40% had some. Notes on the study in general: Averaging showed that CD8+ T cells had more expanded clones than CD4+ did.

The repertoire was sequenced with immunoSEQ multiplex PCR; TCRdb's copy has only in-frame clones and lacks some. The sample includes approximately 90,000 clones, around 90% of them seen just once. To note about this clone: What it recognizes is unknown.

The germline CDR1 and CDR2 sequences are SGHVS and FNYEAQ. The V segment lost 1 base and the J segment 4 bases; nucleotides outside the gene matches: 6. The CDR3 sequence is 16 residues long. The chain couples TRBV7-6 to TRBJ2-5; TRBD1 aligns across 10 bases. The source was CD4+ or CD8+ T cells sorted from blood, collected in a trial of the OX40 agonist ivuxolimab. The origin of this receptor is an adult with an advanced solid tumor such as melanoma, head and neck, liver or kidney cancer. As DNA, the CDR3 is TGTGCCAGCAGCTTAGAGGGACAGGGGCTATTAGAGACCCAGTACTTC. Its translation: CASSLEGQGLLETQYF.